One sample yielded the 14 T cell receptor beta chains listed below, sequenced in a study of T cell clonality in common variable immunodeficiency. Sequenced by immunoSEQ multiplex PCR; TCRdb stores in-frame clones only, minus some. The specimen has 30,000 to 40,000 clones, none found just once. The specimen was peripheral blood mononuclear cells. Receptors were obtained from a person aged 18-69 years in good health.

This clone was seen at least ten times. The read stops 3 residues short of the end of the CDR3; the missing end is completed from the germline J gene. Other DNA variants within this sample encode the same CDR3. The chain employs TRBV20-1 and TRBJ1-3, with a possible D match to TRBD1 (5 bases). V lost 3 bases and J 3 bases, leaving 9 bases between the germline ends. CDR3 size: 13 residues. Per germline, CDR1 DFQATT and CDR2 SNEGSKA (reference sequence). The sequenced part of the CDR3 DNA is TGCAGTGCTAGGGGGGGAGTTGGAAACACC. This codes for CSARGGVGNT. The whole CDR3 protein reads CSARGGVGNTIYF.

Ten or more counts support this clone. With the read ending 3 residues before the CDR3 end, the germline J gene is used to fill in that end. V and J are TRBV6-1 and TRBJ2-3; 7 bases are a match to TRBD1. The CDR3 covers 14 residues. Germline loops: CDR1 MNHNS, CDR2 SASEGT. With 2 bases clipped from V and 4 bases from J, the junction kept 3 bases outside the gene matches. Partial CDR3 DNA: TGTGCCAGCAGTGAAAGGGACAGATCAGATACG. Translation gives CASSERDRSDT. The CDR3 in its entirety is CASSERDRSDTQYF.

Ten or more counts support this clone. The read gets to within 3 residues of the CDR3 end, and the germline J gene fills in the rest. V gene TRBV29-1 combines with J gene TRBJ2-1, with D tentatively TRBD1 (6 bases). The CDR3 spans 12 residues. V lost 4 bases and J 4 bases, leaving 8 bases between the germline ends. Germline V gene sequence: CDR1 SQVTM, CDR2 ANQGSEA. The CDR3 sequence: CSVAGEYNEQFF. CDR3 DNA, as far as it was read: TGCAGCGTTGCAGGGGAATACAATGAG.

This clone showed up many times. Sequencing ends 3 residues short of the CDR3 end; the germline J gene provides the rest. The chain links TRBV7-8 to TRBJ1-2; D is ambiguous. The ends were cut back, 1 base at V and 5 bases at J, with 8 bases in the middle. The germline V gene has CDR1 SGHVS and CDR2 FQNEAQ. This CDR3 is built from 13 residues. CDR3 protein: CASSLGAFYGYTF. The DNA read from the CDR3 is TGTGCCAGCAGCTTAGGTGCGTTTTATGGC.

The sample holds many counts of this clone. The DNA ends 3 residues before the CDR3 does, and the rest of the CDR3 is filled in from the germline J gene. V is TRBV5-1 and J is TRBJ2-1; maybe TRBD1 (6 bases). The CDR3 runs to 16 residues. V was pared by 1 base and J by 1 base, with 12 bases between. Germline CDR1 SGHRS, CDR2 YFSETQ. CDR3 sequence reads: CASSLYGTPSYNEQFF. CDR3 DNA (partial): TGCGCCAGCAGCTTGTACGGGACACCGTCCTACAATGAG.

The table lists this clone with many counts. The read ends 3 residues shy of where the CDR3 ends; the end is completed using the germline J gene. The chain carries TRBV7-8 and TRBJ1-5; TRBD1 matches 8 bases. The germline V gene has CDR1 SGHVS and CDR2 FQNEAQ. The length of the CDR3 is 15 residues. Trimming at V came to 3 bases and at J to 7 bases, leaving 8 bases not matched to a gene. CDR3 DNA, as far as it was read: TGTGCCAGCAGCTTCACAGGGGGGCTGCTGCAGCCC. Translated, it gives CASSFTGGLLQP. The full CDR3 reads CASSFTGGLLQPQHF.

This clone was observed at least ten times. The read halts 3 residues ahead of the CDR3 end, with the missing end drawn from the germline J gene. V and J are TRBV19 and TRBJ1-1; D is ambiguous. This CDR3 has 13 amino acids. Germline values: CDR1 LNHDA, CDR2 SQIVND (reference sequence). Here the CDR3 reads CATSPVTATEAFF. The sequenced CDR3 bases are TGTGCAACGAGTCCGGTCACAGCTACTGAA.

This clone came up many times. Read coverage stops 3 residues before the CDR3 terminus; the germline J gene supplies the remainder. The genes are TRBV19 and TRBJ1-2, with TRBD1 as a possible D gene (5 bases). Per germline, CDR1 LNHDA and CDR2 SQIVND (reference sequence). V was trimmed by 7 bases and J by 2 bases, leaving 14 bases between them. The CDR3 extends over 14 amino acids. The CDR3 is CASNLQRGNYGYTF. The sequenced part of the CDR3 DNA is TGTGCCAGTAATCTCCAGCGGGGCAACTATGGC. Supplemented by reference TRBV19 and TRBJ1-2, the full variable domain reads DGGITQSPKYLFRKEGQNVTLSCEQNLNHDAMYWYRQDPGQGLRLIYYSQIVNDFQKGDIAEGYSVSREKKESFPLTVTSAQKNPTAFYLCASNLQRGNYGYTFGSGTRLTVV.

This clone was counted only a few times. Possible read error: a much larger clone is one base away. The sequenced fragment ends 3 residues before the CDR3 boundary, so the rest is inferred from the germline J gene. The chain links TRBV5-1 to TRBJ1-3; 9 bases are a match to TRBD1. Germline values: CDR1 SGHRS, CDR2 YFSETQ. The CDR3 covers 16 residues. Incomplete CDR3 DNA: TGCGCCGGCAGCGAAATACAGGGGGCTTTTGGAAACACC. Residues: CAGSEIQGAFGNT. The CDR3 as a whole reads CAGSEIQGAFGNTIYF.

This clone was seen many times. The sequence runs out 3 residues before the end of the CDR3; the remainder is reconstructed from the germline J gene. This chain links TRBV10-3 with TRBJ2-1; 7 positions agree with TRBD1. V shed 5 bases and J 2 bases; nucleotides not matched to a gene: 9. There are 16 residues in the CDR3. From germline, CDR1 is ENHRY and CDR2 SYGVKD. CDR3 amino acids: CAISLAEGGAYNEQFF. The CDR3 DNA, read in part, is TGTGCCATCAGTCTGGCGGAAGGGGGCGCCTACAATGAG.

This clone was recorded many times. With the read ending 3 residues before the CDR3 end, the germline J gene is used to fill in that end. This chain connects TRBV7-9 to TRBJ2-2; D possibly corresponds to TRBD2 (5 bases). CDR3 length: 13 residues. CDR1 is SEHNR and CDR2 is FQNEAQ in the germline V gene (reference sequence). The CDR3 sequence: CASSSDTGEKLFF. The CDR3 bases that were read are TGTGCCAGCAGTTCAGACACCGGGGAAAAG.

This clone was recorded many times. The read terminates 3 residues ahead of where the CDR3 ends, so the germline J gene completes it. The genes are TRBV5-1 and TRBJ2-2, with TRBD1 matching over 7 bases. The CDR3 has 15 residues. V shed 4 bases and J 2 bases; nucleotides not matched to a gene: 5. Germline V CDR1 and CDR2: SGHRS, YFSETQ. This chain's CDR3 is CASSPGTVNTGELFF. The part of the CDR3 DNA that was read is TGCGCCAGCAGCCCCGGGACAGTCAACACCGGGGAG.

At least ten counts were recorded for this clone. Read coverage stops 3 residues before the CDR3 terminus; the germline J gene supplies the remainder. The V call is TRBV20-1, the J call TRBJ2-3, with D perhaps TRBD1 (5 bases). The CDR3 consists of 13 residues. CDR1 and CDR2 from the germline V gene are DFQATT and SNEGSKA (reference sequence). The CDR3 sequence: CSTPVGGTDTQYF. Incomplete CDR3 DNA: TGCAGCACACCCGTAGGGGGCACAGATACG.

Ten or more counts support this clone. Read sequence stops 3 residues before the CDR3 end, and the germline J gene provides the missing end. This rearrangement joins TRBV20-1 to TRBJ2-2; TRBD2 aligns across 7 bases. The CDR3 length is 12 residues. CDR1 is DFQATT and CDR2 is SNEGSKA in the germline V gene (reference sequence). Incomplete CDR3 DNA: TGCAGTGCTAGGGGAGGGGAGGAAAAG. Translating gives CSARGGEEK. The full CDR3 sequence reads CSARGGEEKLFF.